This T cell receptor beta chain is from a study of metastatic and nonmetastatic thyroid tumors. Overall study context: From malignant and benign thyroid patients, repertoires in blood and in tumor or nodule tissue were compared.

The CDR3 covers 16 residues. Per the germline V gene, CDR1 is SGHRS and CDR2 is YFSETQ. Each patient went into thyroid surgery without having received any treatment. TCRdb reanalyzed the PCR reads via MiXCR. Of about 7,000 clones in the sample, 18% were seen once. Remarks on this clone: A junction end diverges from the germline sequence, so it may reflect a read error.

Sequenced: adjacent normal tissue. The TCR originated in a male donor with papillary thyroid cancer or a benign thyroid nodule (not recorded which). Some clones in this sample may be carry-over from other donors' samples. The chain has TRBV5-1 and TRBJ1-4; maybe TRBD1 (5 bases). The CDR3, as DNA: TGCGCCAGCAGCTTGGGGGTCAGGGAACGTATAGAAAAACTGTCTTTT. As protein: CASSLGVRERIEKLSF.